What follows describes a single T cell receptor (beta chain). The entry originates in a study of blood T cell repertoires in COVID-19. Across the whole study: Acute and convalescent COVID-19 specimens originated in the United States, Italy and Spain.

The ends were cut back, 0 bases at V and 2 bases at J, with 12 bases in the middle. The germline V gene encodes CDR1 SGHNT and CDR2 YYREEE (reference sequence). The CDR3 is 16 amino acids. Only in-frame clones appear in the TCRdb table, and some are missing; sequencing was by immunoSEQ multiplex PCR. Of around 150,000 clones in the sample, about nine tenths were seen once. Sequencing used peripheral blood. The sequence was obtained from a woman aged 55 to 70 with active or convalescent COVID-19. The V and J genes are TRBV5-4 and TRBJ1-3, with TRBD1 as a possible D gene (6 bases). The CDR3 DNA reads TGTGCCAGCAGCTTGGTTAACAGGGACGCTGGAAACACCATATATTTT. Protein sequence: CASSLVNRDAGNTIYF. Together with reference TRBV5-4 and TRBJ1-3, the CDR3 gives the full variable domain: ETGVTQSPTHLIKTRGQQVTLRCSSQSGHNTVSWYQQALGQGPQFIFQYYREEENGRGNFPPRFSGLQFPNYSSELNVNALELDDSALYLCASSLVNRDAGNTIYFGEGSWLTVV.